This entry lists 12 T cell receptor beta chains sequenced from one sample in a study of cytomegalovirus exposure and HLA in healthy donors. PCR used 60 Vbeta primers and 13 Jbeta primers. This table comes from immunoSEQ multiplex PCR, and its TCRdb copy is limited to in-frame clones, with some not included. Counted here are some 140,000 clones, 80% occurring once; the ten biggest clones make up approximately 5.6%. The material sequenced was PBMCs. Receptor source: a woman between 35 and 50 years old in good health and CMV-seropositive.

The chain uses TRBV15 and TRBJ2-1; TRBD1 aligns across 8 bases. The CDR3 totals 14 residues. CDR1 is LNHNV and CDR2 is YYDKDF in the germline V gene (reference sequence). J lost 7 bases, V lost 0 bases, and 2 bases had no gene match. The CDR3, as DNA: TGTGCCACCAGCAGAGACAGGGGGCTAAATGAGCAGTTCTTC. As protein: CATSRDRGLNEQFF.

This clone has a single count. V and J are TRBV5-1 and TRBJ2-3; TRBD2 agrees at 7 bases. The CDR3 is made up of 15 amino acids. V shed 7 bases, J shed 3 bases, and the junction held 11 bases outside the gene matches. Germline-derived CDR1 and CDR2 are SGHRS and YFSETQ. The CDR3 DNA reads as TGCGCCAGCTTGCCTAGCGGAGGCGGGACAGATACGCAGTATTTT. Its protein product is CASLPSGGGTDTQYF.

This rearrangement joins TRBV5-1 to TRBJ1-2, with D possibly TRBD1 on 6 matching bases. The CDR3 has 15 residues. In germline, CDR1 is SGHRS, CDR2 YFSETQ. V gave up 1 base and J gave up 4 bases, with 14 bases separating them. The CDR3 sequence is CASSLSGGAGYGYTF. CDR3 bases: TGCGCCAGCAGCTTGTCGGGGGGCGCGGGCTATGGCTACACCTTC.

This sequence joins TRBV2 and TRBJ2-1, with TRBD2 matching over 8 bases. In germline, CDR1 is SNHLY, CDR2 FYNNEI. V shed 2 bases, J shed 2 bases, and the junction held 8 bases outside the gene matches. There are 17 residues in the CDR3. This CDR3 reads CASSEPGRGGAYNEQFF. CDR3 bases: TGTGCCAGCAGTGAACCTGGACGGGGGGGTGCCTACAATGAGCAGTTCTTC. The complete variable domain, with remaining parts taken from reference TRBV2 and TRBJ2-1, reads EPEVTQTPSHQVTQMGQEVILRCVPISNHLYFYWYRQILGQKVEFLVSFYNNEISEKSEIFDDQFSVERPDGSNFTLKIRSTKLEDSAMYFCASSEPGRGGAYNEQFFGPGTRLTVL.

This clone has just one count. This chain joins TRBV18 and TRBJ2-7, with 10 bases aligning to TRBD1. Germline CDR1 and CDR2: KGHSH and LQKENI. The CDR3 extends over 16 amino acids. V was clipped by 5 bases and J by 5 bases; unmatched bases: 12. In DNA form, the CDR3 reads TGTGCCAGCTCAACCTACTCCGGGACAGGGGCCAACGAGCAGTACTTC. Protein product: CASSTYSGTGANEQYF. Filled out from reference TRBV18 and TRBJ2-7, the complete variable domain reads NAGVMQNPRHLVRRRGQEARLRCSPMKGHSHVYWYRQLPEEGLKFMVYLQKENIIDESGMPKERFSAEFPKEGPSILRIQQVVRGDSAAYFCASSTYSGTGANEQYFGPGTRLTVT.

The genes are TRBV7-6 and TRBJ1-1; no firm D call. CDR1 SGHVS and CDR2 FNYEAQ come from the germline V gene. The CDR3 has 14 amino acids. V lost 1 base and J lost 1, with 7 bases in between. The CDR3 sequence: CASSLDTRNTEAFF. The CDR3 coding sequence is TGTGCCAGCAGCTTAGACACAAGGAACACTGAAGCTTTCTTT. The whole variable domain, remainder taken from reference TRBV7-6 and TRBJ1-1, is GAGVSQSPRYKVTKRGQDVALRCDPISGHVSLYWYRQALGQGPEFLTYFNYEAQQDKSGLPNDRFSAERPEGSISTLTIQRTEQRDSAMYRCASSLDTRNTEAFFGQGTRLTVV.

The chain couples TRBV11-2 to TRBJ1-5; no clear D. CDR1 is SGHAT, CDR2 FQNNGV, per germline. V dropped 3 bases and J dropped 3 bases, with 6 bases sitting between them. CDR3 length: 13 residues. This CDR3 reads CASSLGLNQPQHF. The CDR3 bases are TGTGCCAGCAGCTTGGGCCTCAATCAGCCCCAGCATTTT.

CDR3 sequence: CSVEDPGLAGVGEQYF. The CDR3 bases are TGCAGCGTTGAAGATCCTGGGCTAGCGGGAGTGGGCGAGCAGTACTTC. The chain employs TRBV29-1 and TRBJ2-7; 10 bases fit TRBD2. This CDR3 comprises 16 residues. CDR1 and CDR2 from the germline V gene are SQVTM and ANQGSEA. Germline trimming cut 0 bases from V and 6 bases from J; bases unmatched to any gene: 11.

Here the CDR3 DNA reads TGCGCCAGCAGCCAAGGCCAGACTCTAAGGTACTACGAGCAGTACTTC. Protein product: CASSQGQTLRYYEQYF. J is TRBJ2-7 and V is TRBV4-1; D call uncertain. This CDR3 region has 16 residues. Trimming stripped 1 base from V and 3 bases from J, with 16 bases between. Germline CDR1 MGHRA, CDR2 YSYEKL.

The chain has TRBV9 and TRBJ2-3; D possibly corresponds to TRBD2 (6 bases). The CDR3 is 13 residues long. V lost 7 bases and J lost 3, with 12 bases in between. The germline V gene has CDR1 SGDLS and CDR2 YYNGEE. The CDR3 coding sequence is TGTGCCAGCTCTGTCGGGAGTACAGATACGCAGTATTTT. Amino acids: CASSVGSTDTQYF.

The V and J genes are TRBV19 and TRBJ2-2; TRBD2 matches at 8 bases. Per the germline V gene, CDR1 is LNHDA and CDR2 is SQIVND (reference sequence). The CDR3 spans 15 residues. With V trimmed by 4 bases and J by 7 bases, 8 bases remained unmatched. The CDR3 spells CASSTNSGNVGELFF. CDR3 DNA: TGTGCCAGTAGTACTAATAGCGGGAATGTCGGGGAGCTGTTTTTT.

The gene calls are TRBV28 and TRBJ2-3; 10 bases line up with TRBD2. This CDR3 contains 15 residues. Trimming took 4 bases from V and 1 from J; bases not matched to a gene: 2. Germline V gene data show CDR1 as MDHEN and CDR2 as SYDVKM. CDR3 DNA: TGTGCCAGCAGTTCCCTAGCGGGAGGCACAGATACGCAGTATTTT. Translating gives CASSSLAGGTDTQYF.